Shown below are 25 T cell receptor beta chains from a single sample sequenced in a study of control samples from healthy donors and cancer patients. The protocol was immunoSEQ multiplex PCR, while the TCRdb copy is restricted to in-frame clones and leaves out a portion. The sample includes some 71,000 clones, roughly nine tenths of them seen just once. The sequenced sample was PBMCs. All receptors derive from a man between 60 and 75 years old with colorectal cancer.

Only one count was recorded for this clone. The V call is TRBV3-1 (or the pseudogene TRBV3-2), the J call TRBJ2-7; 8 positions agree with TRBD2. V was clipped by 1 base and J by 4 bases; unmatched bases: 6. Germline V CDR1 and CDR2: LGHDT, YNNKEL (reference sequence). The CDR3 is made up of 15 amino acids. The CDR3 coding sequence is TGTGCCAGCAGCCAAGCTTGGACTAGCCAATACGAGCAGTACTTC. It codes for CASSQAWTSQYEQYF.

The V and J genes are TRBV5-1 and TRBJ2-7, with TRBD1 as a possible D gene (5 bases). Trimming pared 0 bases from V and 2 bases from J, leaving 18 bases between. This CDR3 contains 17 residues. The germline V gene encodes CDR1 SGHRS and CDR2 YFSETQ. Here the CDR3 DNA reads TGCGCCAGCAGCTTGGCCCCCAGGTCCAGGGTGACCTACGAGCAGTACTTC. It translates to CASSLAPRSRVTYEQYF.

For the CDR3, the DNA is TGTGCCAGCAGCCAATTCCCCGGACAGGGGGCGACGGGGGCTCGGGCGTACACTGAAGCTTTCTTT. Amino acid sequence: CASSQFPGQGATGARAYTEAFF. The J gene is TRBJ1-1, the V gene TRBV14, with 11 bases lining up with TRBD1. Germline V gene sequence: CDR1 SGHDN, CDR2 FVKESK. CDR3 length: 22 residues. Trimming at V came to 2 bases and at J to 3 bases, leaving 23 bases not matched to a gene. Full variable domain (missing parts from reference TRBV14 and TRBJ1-1): EAGVTQFPSHSVIEKGQTVTLRCDPISGHDNLYWYRRVMGKEIKFLLHFVKESKQDESGMPNNRFLAERTGGTYSTLKVQPAELEDSGVYFCASSQFPGQGATGARAYTEAFFGQGTRLTVV.

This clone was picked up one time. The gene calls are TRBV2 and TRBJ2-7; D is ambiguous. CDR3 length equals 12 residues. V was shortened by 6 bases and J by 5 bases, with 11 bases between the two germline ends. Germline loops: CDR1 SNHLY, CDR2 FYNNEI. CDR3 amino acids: CASREDGHEQYF. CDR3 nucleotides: TGTGCCAGCAGAGAGGACGGTCACGAGCAGTACTTC.

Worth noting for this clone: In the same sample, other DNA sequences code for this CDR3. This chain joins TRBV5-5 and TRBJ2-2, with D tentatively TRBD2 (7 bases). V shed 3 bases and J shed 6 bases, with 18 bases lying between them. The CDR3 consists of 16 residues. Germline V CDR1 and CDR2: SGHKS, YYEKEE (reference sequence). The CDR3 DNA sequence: TGTGCCAGCAGCTCTATCGAGGGGGGGGAGCCCGGGGAGCTGTTTTTT. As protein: CASSSIEGGEPGELFF.

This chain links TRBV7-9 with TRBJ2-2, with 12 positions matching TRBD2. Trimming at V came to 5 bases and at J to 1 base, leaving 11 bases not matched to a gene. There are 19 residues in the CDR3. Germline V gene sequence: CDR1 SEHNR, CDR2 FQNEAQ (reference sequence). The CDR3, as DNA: TGTGCCAGCAGCCATCGGCCGGGACTAGCGGGTGGGAACACCGGGGAGCTGTTTTTT. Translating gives CASSHRPGLAGGNTGELFF.

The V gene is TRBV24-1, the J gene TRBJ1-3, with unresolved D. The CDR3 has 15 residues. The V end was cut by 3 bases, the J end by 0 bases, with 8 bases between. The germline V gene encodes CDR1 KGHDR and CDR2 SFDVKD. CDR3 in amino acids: CATSDPGSSGNTIYF. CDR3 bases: TGTGCCACCAGTGATCCGGGGAGCTCTGGAAACACCATATATTTT.

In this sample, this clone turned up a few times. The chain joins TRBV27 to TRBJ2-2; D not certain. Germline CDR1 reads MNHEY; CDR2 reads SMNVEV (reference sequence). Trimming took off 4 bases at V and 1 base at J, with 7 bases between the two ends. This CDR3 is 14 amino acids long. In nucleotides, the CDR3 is TGTGCCAGCAGTTCTACCCTGAACACCGGGGAGCTGTTTTTT. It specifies CASSSTLNTGELFF.

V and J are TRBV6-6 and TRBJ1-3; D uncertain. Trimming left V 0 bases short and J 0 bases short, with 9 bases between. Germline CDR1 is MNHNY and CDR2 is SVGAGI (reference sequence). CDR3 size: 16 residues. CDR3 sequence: CASSYSRPNSGNTIYF. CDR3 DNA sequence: TGTGCCAGCAGTTACTCACGTCCAAACTCTGGAAACACCATATATTTT.

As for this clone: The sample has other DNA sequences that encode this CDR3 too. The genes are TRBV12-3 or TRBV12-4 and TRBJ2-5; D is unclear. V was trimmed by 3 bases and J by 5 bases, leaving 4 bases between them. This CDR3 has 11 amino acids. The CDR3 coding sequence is TGTGCCAGCAGTTTGGGGGAGACCCAGTACTTC. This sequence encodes CASSLGETQYF.

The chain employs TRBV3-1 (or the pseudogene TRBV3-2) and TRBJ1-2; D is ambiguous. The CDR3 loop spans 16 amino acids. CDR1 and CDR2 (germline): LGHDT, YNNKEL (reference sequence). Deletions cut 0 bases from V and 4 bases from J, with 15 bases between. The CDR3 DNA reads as TGTGCCAGCAGCCAAGATTCGGCAGGTATCGGCTATGGCTACACCTTC. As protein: CASSQDSAGIGYGYTF.

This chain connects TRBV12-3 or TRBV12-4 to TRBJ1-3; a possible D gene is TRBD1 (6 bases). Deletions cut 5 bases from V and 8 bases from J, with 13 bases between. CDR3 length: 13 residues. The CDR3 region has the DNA TGTGCCAGCAGTCCGGGGGCGCCGGACACCATATATTTT. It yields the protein CASSPGAPDTIYF.

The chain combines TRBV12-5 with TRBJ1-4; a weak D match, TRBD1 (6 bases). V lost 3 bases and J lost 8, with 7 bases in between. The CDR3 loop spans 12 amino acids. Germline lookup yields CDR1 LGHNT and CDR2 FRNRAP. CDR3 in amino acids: CASGFTGEKLFF. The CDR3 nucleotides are TGTGCTAGTGGTTTTACAGGGGAAAAACTGTTTTTT.

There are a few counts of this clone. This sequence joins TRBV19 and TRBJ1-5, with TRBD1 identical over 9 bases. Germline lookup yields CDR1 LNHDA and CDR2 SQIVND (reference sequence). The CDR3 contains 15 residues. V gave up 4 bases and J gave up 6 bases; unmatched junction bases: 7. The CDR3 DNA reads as TGTGCCAGTAGTACACAGGGGGCTTCGGGTCAGCCCCAGCATTTT. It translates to CASSTQGASGQPQHF.

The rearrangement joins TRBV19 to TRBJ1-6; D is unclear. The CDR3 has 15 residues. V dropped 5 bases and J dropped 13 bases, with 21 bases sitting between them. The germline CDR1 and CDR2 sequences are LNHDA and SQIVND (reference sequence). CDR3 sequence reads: CASSPGWRFPRPLHF. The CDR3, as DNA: TGTGCCAGTAGTCCGGGTTGGAGGTTCCCCCGGCCCCTCCACTTT. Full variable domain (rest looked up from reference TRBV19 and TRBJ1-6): DGGITQSPKYLFRKEGQNVTLSCEQNLNHDAMYWYRQDPGQGLRLIYYSQIVNDFQKGDIAEGYSVSREKKESFPLTVTSAQKNPTAFYLCASSPGWRFPRPLHFGNGTRLTVT.

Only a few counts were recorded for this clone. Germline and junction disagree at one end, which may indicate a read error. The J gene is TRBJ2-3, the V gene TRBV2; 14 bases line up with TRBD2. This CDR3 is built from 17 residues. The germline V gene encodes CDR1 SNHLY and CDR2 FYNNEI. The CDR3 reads CASSPLTSGGAMVSKGF. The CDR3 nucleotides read TGTGCCAGCAGTCCCTTGACTAGCGGGGGGGCCATGGTATCAAAGGGTTTT. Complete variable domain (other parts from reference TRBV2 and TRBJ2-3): EPEVTQTPSHQVTQMGQEVILRCVPISNHLYFYWYRQILGQKVEFLVSFYNNEISEKSEIFDDQFSVERPDGSNFTLKIRSTKLEDSAMYFCASSPLTSGGAMVSKGFGPGTRLTVL.

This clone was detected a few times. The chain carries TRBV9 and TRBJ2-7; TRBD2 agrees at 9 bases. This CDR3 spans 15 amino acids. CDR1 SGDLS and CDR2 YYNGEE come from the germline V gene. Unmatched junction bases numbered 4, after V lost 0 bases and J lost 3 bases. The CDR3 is CASSVAAGGLYEQYF. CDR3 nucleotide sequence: TGTGCCAGCAGCGTAGCAGCGGGGGGACTCTACGAGCAGTACTTC.

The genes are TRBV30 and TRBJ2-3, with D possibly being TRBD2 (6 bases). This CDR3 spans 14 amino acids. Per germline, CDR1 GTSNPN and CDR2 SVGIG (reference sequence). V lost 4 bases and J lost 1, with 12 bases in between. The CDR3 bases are TGTGCCTGGACCTTAGCGGTGGGCACAGATACGCAGTATTTT. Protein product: CAWTLAVGTDTQYF.

CDR3 in DNA: TGTGCCAGCAGAGGCGGGACAGCCACTCCCTATGGCTACACCTTC. Amino acids: CASRGGTATPYGYTF. This chain links TRBV6-5 with TRBJ1-2; 7 bases align to TRBD1. Germline V lookup: CDR1 MNHEY, CDR2 SVGAGI. V lost 6 bases to trimming and J lost 4 bases; unmatched junction nucleotides: 11. The CDR3 is made up of 15 amino acids.

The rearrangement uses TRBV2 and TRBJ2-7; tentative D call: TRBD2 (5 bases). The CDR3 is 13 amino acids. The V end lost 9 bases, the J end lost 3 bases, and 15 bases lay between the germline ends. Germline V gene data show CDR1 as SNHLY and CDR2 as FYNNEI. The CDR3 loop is CASREYHLYEQYF. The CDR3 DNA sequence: TGTGCCAGTAGGGAGTACCACCTCTACGAGCAGTACTTC.

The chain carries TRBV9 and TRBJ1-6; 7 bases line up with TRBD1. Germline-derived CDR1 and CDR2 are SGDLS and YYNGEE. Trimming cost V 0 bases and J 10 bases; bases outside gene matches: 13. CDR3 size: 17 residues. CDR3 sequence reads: CASSVGGTAPEESPLHF. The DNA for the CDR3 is TGTGCCAGCAGCGTAGGGGGGACAGCCCCGGAGGAATCACCCCTCCACTTT. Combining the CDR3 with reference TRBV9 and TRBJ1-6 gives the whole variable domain DSGVTQTPKHLITATGQRVTLRCSPRSGDLSVYWYQQSLDQGLQFLIQYYNGEERAKGNILERFSAQQFPDLHSELNLSSLELGDSALYFCASSVGGTAPEESPLHFGNGTRLTVT.

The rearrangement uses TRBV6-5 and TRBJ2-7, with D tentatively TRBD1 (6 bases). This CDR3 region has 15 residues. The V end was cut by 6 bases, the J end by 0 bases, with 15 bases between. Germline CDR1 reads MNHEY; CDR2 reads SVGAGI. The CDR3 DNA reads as TGTGCCAGCAGAATAACGGGACAACCCTCCTACGAGCAGTACTTC. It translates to CASRITGQPSYEQYF.

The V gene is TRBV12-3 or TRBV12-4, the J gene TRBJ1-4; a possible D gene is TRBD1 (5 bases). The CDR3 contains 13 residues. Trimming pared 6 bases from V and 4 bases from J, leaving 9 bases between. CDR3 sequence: CASSRDSNEKLFF. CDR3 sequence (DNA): TGTGCCAGCAGCCGCGACAGTAATGAAAAACTGTTTTTT.

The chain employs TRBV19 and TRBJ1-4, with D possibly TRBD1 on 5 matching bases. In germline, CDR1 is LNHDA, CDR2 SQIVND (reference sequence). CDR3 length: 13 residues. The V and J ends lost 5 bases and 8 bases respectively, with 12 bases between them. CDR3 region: CASSYRGREKLFF. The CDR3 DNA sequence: TGTGCCAGTAGTTATAGGGGACGCGAAAAACTGTTTTTT.

CDR3 sequence (DNA): TGTGCCAGCAGCGACAGACTAGCGGGGGGATCCTACAATGAGCAGTTCTTC. Protein: CASSDRLAGGSYNEQFF. The rearrangement links TRBV9 to TRBJ2-1; 13 bases line up with TRBD2. The CDR3 is 17 residues long. Trimming at V came to 3 bases and at J to 1 base, leaving 4 bases not matched to a gene. Germline CDR1 is SGDLS and CDR2 is YYNGEE.